This is a list of T cell receptor beta chains from one sample in a study of patients and donors after allogeneic stem cell transplantation. TCRdb re-called the RT-PCR reads through MiXCR, storing one row per CDR3 protein. Of more than 850,000 distinct CDR3 sequences listed, 18% are singletons. Sequenced input: blood, either unsorted or a sorted T cell fraction (not recorded which). The receptors were gathered from a human donor who was either an allogeneic HSCT recipient or a stem cell or donor lymphocyte infusion donor (not recorded which). It is not recorded whose cells these are; they may come from a transplant donor. Each CDR3 is given with its conserved first and last residue. Fields, in order: V gene, J gene, CDR3 protein.

TRBV10-3	TRBJ2-1	CAISEQSSYNEQFF
TRBV20-1	TRBJ1-4	CSARGQGSEKLFF
TRBV2	TRBJ2-5	CASSKQGEETQYF
TRBV20-1	TRBJ2-1	CSASAPGQGIYNEQFF
TRBV20-1	TRBJ1-4	CSARDRWSATNEKLFF
TRBV12-3/TRBV12-4	TRBJ1-2	CASSLAGRLGYNYGYTF
TRBV19	TRBJ1-5	CASSPTLVDQPQHF
TRBV12-3/TRBV12-4	TRBJ2-3	CASSGTGGPDTQYF
TRBV7-2	TRBJ2-3	CASSQRGGSSTDTQYF
TRBV4-2	TRBJ2-7	CASSQGLAGEVTYEQYF
TRBV9	TRBJ2-3	CASSVGSRSTDTQYF
TRBV25-1	TRBJ1-4	CASSELGTDQKLFF
TRBV6-2/TRBV6-3	TRBJ2-7	CASRTPGQIAYEQYF
TRBV7-8	TRBJ1-6	CASSLAQGSSYNSPLHF
TRBV6-5	TRBJ1-1	CASSYSDYMNTEAFF
TRBV29-1	TRBJ2-7	CSVEGSGMGEQYF